Listed below are T cell receptor beta chains from one sample, sequenced in a study of cytomegalovirus exposure and HLA in healthy donors. Sequencing used immunoSEQ multiplex PCR; TCRdb keeps in-frame clones, though not all of them. The sample carries about 94,000 clones, 79% recorded once. The specimen sequenced was PBMCs. These receptors originate from a woman between 40 and 50 years old in good health and CMV-seronegative. The CDR3 runs from the conserved cysteine through the conserved F or W. Each record gives: D gene, V gene, clone size, J gene, CDR3 DNA, CDR3 protein. D genes are given only for firm matches. Not every row has a clone size; where given, it reads once, few, many or a size class.

>NA|TRBV7-9|NA|TRBJ1-1
TGTGCCAGCAGCGGGCCGACGGTGAACACTGAAGCTTTCTTT
CASSGPTVNTEAFF
>NA|TRBV7-3|NA|TRBJ2-5
TGTGCCAGCAGTAGAGGCGGGGCCGATGGGGAGACCCAGTACTTC
CASSRGGADGETQYF
>TRBD2|TRBV5-1|NA|TRBJ2-3
TGCGCCAGCAGCTTTAACCCGGGACTAGCGGAATGGTCGCAGTATTTT
CASSFNPGLAEWSQYF
>TRBD1|TRBV7-6|NA|TRBJ1-1
TGTGCCAGCAGCCAAAACCTCCGGGACAGGGGGCGGACTGAAGCTTTCTTT
CASSQNLRDRGRTEAFF
>TRBD2|TRBV4-1|NA|TRBJ2-1
TGCGCCAGCAGCCACCCGGGACTAGCGGGGTACAATGAGCAGTTCTTC
CASSHPGLAGYNEQFF
>TRBD1|TRBV15|once|TRBJ1-5
TGTGCCACCAGCAGACAGGGACAGTATCAGCCCCAGCATTTT
CATSRQGQYQPQHF
>TRBD1|TRBV7-7|many|TRBJ1-1
TGTGCCAGCAGCTCGGACAGGGGGACTGAAGCTTTCTTT
CASSSDRGTEAFF
>TRBD1|TRBV6-5|NA|TRBJ1-2
TGTGCCAGCAGTCTTGACAGGGTATACGGCTACACCTTC
CASSLDRVYGYTF
>NA|TRBV9|NA|TRBJ2-7
TGTGCCAGCAGCGGACTACTGGGCTACGAGCAGTACTTC
CASSGLLGYEQYF
>NA|TRBV29-1|NA|TRBJ1-1
TGCAGCGTTTGCGGTCGGCTGAACACTGAAGCTTTCTTT
CSVCGRLNTEAFF
>NA|TRBV6-6|few|TRBJ2-5
TGTGCCAGCAGCCCGCAAGAGACCCAGTACTTC
CASSPQETQYF
>NA|TRBV12-5|NA|TRBJ2-3
TGTGCTAGTGCCCCCCCGCGGTGGGCGGGATCCACAGATACGCAGTATTTT
CASAPPRWAGSTDTQYF
>TRBD1|TRBV19|NA|TRBJ1-4
TGTGCCATCAGGGACCCGGGACAGGGGTTTGAAAAACTGTTTTTT
CAIRDPGQGFEKLFF
>NA|TRBV4-3|few|TRBJ2-1
TGCGCCAGCAGCAGGGAGGCTGAGCAGTTCTTC
CASSREAEQFF
>NA|TRBV7-2|NA|TRBJ2-1
TGTGCCAGCAGCTTGGGAACGGGGACCTACAATGAGCAGTTCTTC
CASSLGTGTYNEQFF
>NA|TRBV2|NA|TRBJ2-1
TGTGCCAGCAGTACCTCAGGGGTCCGGGGGTTCTTC
CASSTSGVRGFF
>TRBD2|TRBV11-3|NA|TRBJ2-7
TGTGCCAGCAGTATTCGAGCGGGGGAGCAAGAGCAGTACTTC
CASSIRAGEQEQYF
>NA|TRBV6-1|NA|TRBJ1-1
TGTGCCAGCAGTGAACTCTTTCAGGGTCCTGAAGCTTTCTTT
CASSELFQGPEAFF
>NA|TRBV29-1|NA|TRBJ1-2
TGCAGCGTAGAAGATGACAGCTATGGCTACACCTTC
CSVEDDSYGYTF
>NA|TRBV7-8|few|TRBJ2-7
TGTGCCAGCAGCTTAGCGGTAACTAGCTCCTCCCCCTACGAGCAGTACTTC
CASSLAVTSSSPYEQYF
>NA|TRBV4-1|NA|TRBJ1-2
TGCGCCAGCAGCCAAGACGGGATTAACTATGGCTACACCTTC
CASSQDGINYGYTF
>NA|TRBV15|few|TRBJ2-4
TGTGCCACCAGCAGCCCGCGGGGATTAGCCAAAAACATTCAGTACTTC
CATSSPRGLAKNIQYF
>TRBD1|TRBV18|NA|TRBJ1-3
TGTGCCAGCTCACGTCAAGGACAGGGCTCTGGAAACACCATATATTTT
CASSRQGQGSGNTIYF
>TRBD1|TRBV5-6|few|TRBJ1-1
TGTGCCAGCAGCAAAAGACAGGGCCAGAACACTGAAGCTTTCTTT
CASSKRQGQNTEAFF
>NA|TRBV18|few|TRBJ1-1
TGTGCCAGCTCACCAGGCCGGAACACTGAAGCTTTCTTT
CASSPGRNTEAFF
>NA|TRBV5-1|NA|TRBJ2-1
TGCGCCAGCAGCTTGGCCGGTATTAGCAATGAGCAGTTCTTC
CASSLAGISNEQFF
>NA|TRBV4-2|few|TRBJ1-6
TGTGCCAGCAGCCAAGATCAGGCAGTCCATGCAGTTCCCCTCCACTTT
CASSQDQAVHAVPLHF
>NA|TRBV5-1|few|TRBJ1-1
TGCGCCAGCAGCTTGGCCCAGGGGCGAAACACTGAAGCTTTCTTT
CASSLAQGRNTEAFF
>NA|TRBV6-1|few|TRBJ2-7
TGTGCCAGCAGTGAAGATGGGGGCAGCTCCTACGAGCAGTACTTC
CASSEDGGSSYEQYF